Listed below are T cell receptor beta chains from one sample, sequenced in a study of regulatory T cells in long-lasting Graves disease. MiXCR was run by TCRdb on the multiplex PCR reads, yielding one entry per CDR3 protein. The repertoire holds 350,000 to 450,000 distinct CDR3 sequences, with approximately 15% as singletons. These data also formed part of another study, on T cells in Graves' hyperthyroidism and ophthalmopathy.

This specimen consisted of peripheral blood mononuclear cells (PBMCs), obtained at new diagnosis, from a patient treated with antithyroid drugs. The receptors stem from a woman in her twenties or thirties with Graves disease. Both conserved end residues are part of each CDR3. The order of the fields is J gene, CDR3 length, clone size, D gene, V gene, CDR3 protein, CDR3 DNA. The D gene is left open where the match is weak. Size values are once, few and many counts, or a class for expanded clones, and some rows have none.

TRBJ2-5 | 14 | NA | NA | TRBV10-1 | CASSESEGAETQYF | TGCGCCAGCAGTGAGAGTGAGGGAGCTGAGACCCAGTACTTC
TRBJ2-5 | 16 | many | NA | TRBV27 | CASSSASGLRDETQYF | TGTGCCAGCAGTTCCGCCTCGGGGTTGAGGGATGAGACCCAGTACTTC
TRBJ2-3 | 15 | NA | TRBD2 | TRBV5-1 | CASSHGTRGTDTQYF | TGCGCCAGCAGCCACGGGACTAGAGGCACAGATACGCAGTATTTT
TRBJ2-1 | 17 | NA | TRBD2 | TRBV7-9 | CASSSPSGGRSYNEQFF | TGTGCCAGCAGCTCACCCAGCGGGGGCAGGTCCTACAATGAGCAGTTCTTC
TRBJ1-5 | 15 | many | NA | TRBV20-1 | CSARLGGASNQPQHF | TGCAGTGCTCGGCTGGGGGGGGCGAGCAATCAGCCCCAGCATTTT
TRBJ2-3 | 14 | many | NA | TRBV7-3 | CASSLEGRGDTQYF | TGTGCCAGCAGCTTAGAGGGCCGGGGAGATACGCAGTATTTT
TRBJ2-3 | 13 | few | NA | TRBV11-3 | CANSLGETDTQYF | TGTGCCAACAGCTTAGGCGAGACGGATACGCAGTATTTT
TRBJ1-2 | 15 | many | TRBD1 | TRBV12-3/TRBV12-4 | CASRPTGVGFYGYTF | TGTGCCAGCAGACCTACAGGGGTAGGGTTCTATGGCTACACCTTC
TRBJ1-4 | 14 | NA | TRBD1 | TRBV28 | CASSRGQGTEKLFF | TGTGCCAGCAGCAGGGGACAGGGAACTGAAAAACTGTTTTTT
TRBJ2-1 | 16 | many | TRBD2 | TRBV6-1 | CASLISRLAGVNEQFF | TGTGCCAGCCTTATCTCAAGGCTAGCGGGAGTCAATGAGCAGTTCTTC
TRBJ2-5 | 13 | many | NA | TRBV29-1 | CSVELGREETQYF | TGCAGCGTTGAATTAGGCAGAGAAGAGACCCAGTACTTC
TRBJ2-7 | 14 | NA | NA | TRBV27 | CASSLGQEPYEQYF | TGTGCCAGCAGTTTGGGGCAGGAGCCCTACGAGCAGTACTTC
TRBJ2-3 | 14 | many | TRBD2 | TRBV5-1 | CASGTSGRADTQYF | TGCGCCAGCGGAACAAGCGGGAGGGCCGATACGCAGTATTTT
TRBJ2-1 | 14 | many | TRBD2 | TRBV12-3/TRBV12-4 | CASSLLAGDDEQFF | TGTGCCAGCAGTTTACTAGCGGGAGACGATGAGCAGTTCTTC
TRBJ2-3 | 13 | many | NA | TRBV10-1 | CASSESKWDTQYF | TGCGCCAGCAGTGAGTCGAAGTGGGATACGCAGTATTTT
TRBJ2-1 | 18 | NA | NA | TRBV7-9 | CASSLWAPTSRSYNEQFF | TGTGCCAGCAGCTTATGGGCCCCCACGAGCCGCTCCTACAATGAGCAGTTCTTC
TRBJ2-3 | 15 | few | TRBD2 | TRBV6-2/TRBV6-3 | CASRPAGEHTDTQYF | TGTGCCAGCAGACCGGCGGGGGAACACACAGATACGCAGTATTTT
TRBJ1-5 | 12 | NA | NA | TRBV4-1 | CASSQEKGPQHF | TGCGCCAGCAGCCAAGAGAAGGGGCCCCAGCATTTT
TRBJ2-7 | 14 | many | NA | TRBV5-1 | CASSAPGPSYEQYF | TGCGCCAGCAGCGCTCCGGGTCCTTCCTACGAGCAGTACTTC
TRBJ2-7 | 17 | many | TRBD1 | TRBV5-5 | CASSTVAGTEKTYEQYF | TGTGCCAGCAGCACTGTGGCCGGGACAGAGAAAACCTACGAGCAGTACTTC
TRBJ1-2 | 13 | few | TRBD1 | TRBV29-1 | CSAWGQSGDGYTF | TGCAGCGCTTGGGGACAGAGTGGGGATGGCTACACCTTC
TRBJ2-5 | 13 | few | NA | TRBV15 | CATSRDSQETQYF | TGTGCCACCAGCAGGGACAGTCAAGAGACCCAGTACTTC
TRBJ1-1 | 14 | NA | NA | TRBV10-2 | CASSEAGQNTEAFF | TGCGCCAGCAGTGAGGCGGGGCAGAACACTGAAGCTTTCTTT
TRBJ2-7 | 14 | few | NA | TRBV14 | CASSRPPSPYEQYF | TGTGCCAGCAGCCGCCCGCCCTCGCCCTACGAGCAGTACTTC
TRBJ2-3 | 12 | NA | NA | TRBV9 | CASSGTSFTQYF | TGTGCCAGCAGCGGGACCTCCTTTACGCAGTATTTT
TRBJ1-5 | 15 | many | NA | TRBV5-8 | CASSLVQGINQPQHF | TGTGCCAGCAGCTTGGTTCAGGGGATCAATCAGCCCCAGCATTTT
TRBJ1-3 | 18 | many | TRBD1 | TRBV27 | CASRPYLTGAISGNTIYF | TGTGCCAGCAGACCTTACCTTACAGGGGCCATCTCTGGAAACACCATATATTTT
TRBJ1-1 | 13 | many | NA | TRBV18 | CASSPGRNTEAFF | TGTGCCAGCTCACCGGGCAGGAACACTGAAGCTTTCTTT
TRBJ2-2 | 14 | many | NA | TRBV7-8 | CASSSGTQVGELFF | TGTGCCAGCAGCTCGGGAACCCAGGTCGGGGAGCTGTTTTTT
TRBJ1-2 | 13 | many | NA | TRBV28 | CASSLLQVYGYTF | TGTGCCAGCAGTTTACTCCAGGTCTATGGCTACACCTTC
TRBJ2-5 | 11 | NA | NA | TRBV30 | CAWGEGGTQYF | TGTGCCTGGGGGGAGGGGGGTACCCAGTACTTC